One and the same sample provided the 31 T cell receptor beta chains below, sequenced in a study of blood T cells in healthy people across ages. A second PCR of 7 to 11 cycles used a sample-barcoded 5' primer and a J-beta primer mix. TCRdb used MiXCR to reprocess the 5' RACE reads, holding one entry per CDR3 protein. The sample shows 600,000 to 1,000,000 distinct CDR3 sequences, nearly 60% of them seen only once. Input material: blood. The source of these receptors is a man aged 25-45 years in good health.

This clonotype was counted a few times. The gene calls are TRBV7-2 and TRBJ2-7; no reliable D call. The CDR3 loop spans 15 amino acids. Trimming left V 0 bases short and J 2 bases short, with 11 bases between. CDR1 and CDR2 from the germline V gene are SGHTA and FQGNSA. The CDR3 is CASSLAHGSAYEQYF. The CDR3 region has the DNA TGTGCCAGCAGCTTAGCCCATGGCTCAGCCTACGAGCAGTACTTC.

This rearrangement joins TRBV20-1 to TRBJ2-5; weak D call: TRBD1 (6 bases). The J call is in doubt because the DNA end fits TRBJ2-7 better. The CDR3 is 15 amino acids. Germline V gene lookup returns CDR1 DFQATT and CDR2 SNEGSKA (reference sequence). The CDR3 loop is CSARDPTGPPYEQYF. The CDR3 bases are TGCAGTGCTAGAGACCCCACAGGGCCCCCCTACGAGCAGTACTTC.

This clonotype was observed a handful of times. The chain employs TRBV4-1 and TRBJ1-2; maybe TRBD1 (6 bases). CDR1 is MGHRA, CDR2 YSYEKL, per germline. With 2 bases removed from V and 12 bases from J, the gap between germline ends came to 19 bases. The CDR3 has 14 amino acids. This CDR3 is CASSQLGTGSDNTF. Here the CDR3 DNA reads TGCGCCAGCAGCCAACTAGGAACAGGGTCTGACAACACCTTC.

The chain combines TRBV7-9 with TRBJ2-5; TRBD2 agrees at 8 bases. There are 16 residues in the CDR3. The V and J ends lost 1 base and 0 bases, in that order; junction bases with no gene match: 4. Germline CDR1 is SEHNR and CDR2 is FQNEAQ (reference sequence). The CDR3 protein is CASSLGTSGYQETQYF. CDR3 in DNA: TGTGCCAGCAGCTTAGGTACTAGCGGATACCAAGAGACCCAGTACTTC. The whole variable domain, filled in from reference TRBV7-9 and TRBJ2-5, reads DTGVSQNPRHKITKRGQNVTFRCDPISEHNRLYWYRQTLGQGPEFLTYFQNEAQLEKSRLLSDRFSAERPKGSFSTLEIQRTEQGDSAMYLCASSLGTSGYQETQYFGPGTRLLVL.

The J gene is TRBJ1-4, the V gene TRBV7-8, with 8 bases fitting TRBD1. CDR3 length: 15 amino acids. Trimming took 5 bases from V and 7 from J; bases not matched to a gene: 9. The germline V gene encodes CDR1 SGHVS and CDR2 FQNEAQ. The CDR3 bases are TGTGCCAGCAGCCCAGACAGGGGTGTTCGTGAAAAACTGTTTTTT. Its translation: CASSPDRGVREKLFF.

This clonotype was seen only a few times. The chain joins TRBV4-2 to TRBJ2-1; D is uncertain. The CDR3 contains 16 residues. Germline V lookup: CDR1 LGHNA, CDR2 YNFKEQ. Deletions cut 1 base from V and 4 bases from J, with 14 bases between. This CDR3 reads CASSQVGGLGYNEQFF. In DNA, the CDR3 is TGTGCCAGCAGCCAAGTCGGCGGTTTAGGGTACAATGAGCAGTTCTTC.

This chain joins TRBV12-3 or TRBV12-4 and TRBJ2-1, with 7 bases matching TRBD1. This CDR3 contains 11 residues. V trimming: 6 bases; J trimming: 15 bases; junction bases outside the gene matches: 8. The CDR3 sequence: CASSNRDSRFF. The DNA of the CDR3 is TGTGCCAGCAGCAACCGGGACAGTAGGTTCTTC.

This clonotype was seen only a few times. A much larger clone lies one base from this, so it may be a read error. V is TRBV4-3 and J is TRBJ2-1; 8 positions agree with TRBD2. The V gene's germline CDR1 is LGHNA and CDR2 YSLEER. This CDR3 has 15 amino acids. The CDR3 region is CVSSQGAGVSVEQFF. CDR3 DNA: TGCGTCAGCAGCCAAGGAGCGGGAGTTAGCGTTGAGCAGTTCTTC.

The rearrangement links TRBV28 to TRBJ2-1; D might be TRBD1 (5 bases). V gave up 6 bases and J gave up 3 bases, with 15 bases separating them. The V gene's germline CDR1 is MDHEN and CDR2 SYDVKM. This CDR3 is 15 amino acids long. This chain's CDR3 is CASRENGQGYNEQFF. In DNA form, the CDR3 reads TGTGCCAGCAGAGAAAACGGTCAGGGCTACAATGAGCAGTTCTTC.

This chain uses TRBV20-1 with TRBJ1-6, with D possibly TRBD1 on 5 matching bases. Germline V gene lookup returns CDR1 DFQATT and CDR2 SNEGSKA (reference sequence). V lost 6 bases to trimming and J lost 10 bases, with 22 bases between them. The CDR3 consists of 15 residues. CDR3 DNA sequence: TGCAGTGCGCGAATCGGGACCCCGAGTGGGTCACCCCTCCACTTT. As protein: CSARIGTPSGSPLHF.

Here the CDR3 DNA reads TGTGCCAGCAGCCTTAGCGGGGGGCCCTACAATGAGCAGTTCTTC. It yields the protein CASSLSGGPYNEQFF. The chain links TRBV6-2 or TRBV6-3 to TRBJ2-1, with TRBD2 identical over 10 bases. This CDR3 spans 15 amino acids. CDR1 and CDR2 from the germline V gene are MNHEY and SVGEGT. V gave up 6 bases and J gave up 2 bases; unmatched junction bases: 4.

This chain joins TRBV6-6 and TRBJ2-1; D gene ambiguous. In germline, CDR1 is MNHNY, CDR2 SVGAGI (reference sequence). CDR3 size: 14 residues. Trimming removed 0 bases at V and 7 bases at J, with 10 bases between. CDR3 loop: CASSYSSSRNEQFF. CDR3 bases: TGTGCCAGCAGTTACTCTTCGAGTAGAAATGAGCAGTTCTTC.

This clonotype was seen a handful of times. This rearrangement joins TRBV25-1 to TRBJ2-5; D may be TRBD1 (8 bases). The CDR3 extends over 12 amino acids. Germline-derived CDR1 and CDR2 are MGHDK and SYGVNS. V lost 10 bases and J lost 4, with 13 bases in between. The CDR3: CATTGGGETQYF. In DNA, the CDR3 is TGTGCCACCACAGGGGGGGGAGAGACCCAGTACTTC.

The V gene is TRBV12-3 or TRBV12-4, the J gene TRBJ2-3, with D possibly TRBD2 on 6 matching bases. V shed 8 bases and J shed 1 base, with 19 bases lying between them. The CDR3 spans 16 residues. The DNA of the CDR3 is TGTGCCAGCGGACCGGGCCGGGACTTAGGCACAGATACGCAGTATTTT. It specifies CASGPGRDLGTDTQYF.

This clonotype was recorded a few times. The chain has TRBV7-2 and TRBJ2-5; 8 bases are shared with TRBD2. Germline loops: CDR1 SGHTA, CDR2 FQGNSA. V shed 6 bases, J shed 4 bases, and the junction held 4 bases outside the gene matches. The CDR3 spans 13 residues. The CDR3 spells CASRLREGETQYF. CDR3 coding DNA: TGTGCCAGCAGGTTACGGGAGGGAGAGACCCAGTACTTC.

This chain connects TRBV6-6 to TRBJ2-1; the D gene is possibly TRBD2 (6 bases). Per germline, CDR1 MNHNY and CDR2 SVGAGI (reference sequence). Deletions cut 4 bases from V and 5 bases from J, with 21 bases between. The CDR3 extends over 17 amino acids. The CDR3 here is CASSWPEFAGIDNEQFF. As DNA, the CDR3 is TGTGCCAGCAGTTGGCCTGAATTTGCGGGGATCGACAATGAGCAGTTCTTC.

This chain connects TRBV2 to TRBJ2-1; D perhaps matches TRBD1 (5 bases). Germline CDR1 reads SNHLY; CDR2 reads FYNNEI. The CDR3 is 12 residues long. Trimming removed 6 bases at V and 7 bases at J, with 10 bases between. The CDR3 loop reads CASRGRLNEQFF. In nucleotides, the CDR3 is TGTGCCAGCAGGGGGCGGCTAAATGAGCAGTTCTTC.

This CDR3 is CASSQGVVLLYEQFF. In DNA form, the CDR3 reads TGTGCCAGCAGCCAAGGCGTAGTGTTGTTATATGAGCAGTTCTTC. V and J are TRBV4-2 and TRBJ2-1; no clear D gene. The V end was cut by 1 base, the J end by 8 bases, with 15 bases between. The V gene's germline CDR1 is LGHNA and CDR2 YNFKEQ. The CDR3 has 15 residues.

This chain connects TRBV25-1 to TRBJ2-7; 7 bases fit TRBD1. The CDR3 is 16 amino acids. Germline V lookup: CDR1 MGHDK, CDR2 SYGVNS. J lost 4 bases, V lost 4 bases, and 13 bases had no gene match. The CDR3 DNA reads TGTGCCAGCAGTGTAGGGGGCTGGTCCTCGGGATACGAGCAGTACTTC. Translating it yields CASSVGGWSSGYEQYF.

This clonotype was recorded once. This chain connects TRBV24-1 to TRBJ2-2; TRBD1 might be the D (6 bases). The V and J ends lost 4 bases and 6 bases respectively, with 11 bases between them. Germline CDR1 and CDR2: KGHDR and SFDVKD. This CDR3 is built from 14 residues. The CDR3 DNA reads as TGTGCCACCAGTGAACCGGACAGCCCCGGGGAGCTGTTTTTT. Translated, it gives CATSEPDSPGELFF.

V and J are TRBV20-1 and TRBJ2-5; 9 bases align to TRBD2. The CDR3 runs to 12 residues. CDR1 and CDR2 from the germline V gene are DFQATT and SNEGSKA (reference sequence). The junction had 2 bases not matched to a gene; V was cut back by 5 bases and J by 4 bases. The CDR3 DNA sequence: TGCAGTGCTGATAGCGGGAGAGAGACCCAGTACTTC. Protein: CSADSGRETQYF.

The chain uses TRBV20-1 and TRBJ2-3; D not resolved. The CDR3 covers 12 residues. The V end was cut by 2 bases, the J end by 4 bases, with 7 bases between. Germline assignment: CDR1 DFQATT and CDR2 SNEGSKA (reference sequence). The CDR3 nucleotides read TGCAGTGCTAGAAACAGAGCAGATACGCAGTATTTT. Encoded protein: CSARNRADTQYF.

The CDR3 sequence: CASSQLTGQWGTDTQYF. The CDR3 region has the DNA TGTGCCAGCAGCCAATTAACGGGACAGTGGGGGACAGATACGCAGTATTTT. The chain couples TRBV3-1 to TRBJ2-3; 7 positions agree with TRBD1. With 2 bases clipped from V and 3 bases from J, the junction kept 11 bases outside the gene matches. The CDR3 totals 17 residues. CDR1 LGHDT and CDR2 YNNKEL come from the germline V gene (reference sequence).

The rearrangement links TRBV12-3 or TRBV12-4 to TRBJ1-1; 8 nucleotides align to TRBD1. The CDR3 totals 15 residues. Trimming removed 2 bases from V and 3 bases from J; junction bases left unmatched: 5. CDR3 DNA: TGTGCCAGCAGTTTAACAGGGGGAAGAGACACTGAAGCTTTCTTT. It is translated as CASSLTGGRDTEAFF.

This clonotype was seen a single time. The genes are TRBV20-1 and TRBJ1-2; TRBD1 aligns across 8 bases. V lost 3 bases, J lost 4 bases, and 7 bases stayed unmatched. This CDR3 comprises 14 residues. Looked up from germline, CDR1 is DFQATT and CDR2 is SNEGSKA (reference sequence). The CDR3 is CSASPRQGTYGYTF. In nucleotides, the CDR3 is TGCAGTGCTAGTCCGAGACAGGGGACCTATGGCTACACCTTC.

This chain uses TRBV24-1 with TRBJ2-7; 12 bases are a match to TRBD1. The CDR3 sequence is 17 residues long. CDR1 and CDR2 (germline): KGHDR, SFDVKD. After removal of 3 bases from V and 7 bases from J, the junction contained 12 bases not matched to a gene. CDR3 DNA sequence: TGTGCCACCAGTGATACCGGGACAGGGGGCCAGTACAATGAGCAGTACTTC. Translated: CATSDTGTGGQYNEQYF.

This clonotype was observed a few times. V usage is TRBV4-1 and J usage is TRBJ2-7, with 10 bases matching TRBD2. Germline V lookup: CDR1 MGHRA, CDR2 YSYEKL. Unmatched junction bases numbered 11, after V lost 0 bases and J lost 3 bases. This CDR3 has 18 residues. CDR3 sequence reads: CASSQEEALAGTLYEQYF. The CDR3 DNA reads TGCGCCAGCAGCCAAGAAGAGGCACTAGCGGGAACGCTCTACGAGCAGTACTTC.

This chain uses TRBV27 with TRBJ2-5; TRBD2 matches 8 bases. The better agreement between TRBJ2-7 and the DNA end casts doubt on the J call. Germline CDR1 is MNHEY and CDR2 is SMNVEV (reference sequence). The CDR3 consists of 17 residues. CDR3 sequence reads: CASSLSLREDLANEQYF. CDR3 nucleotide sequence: TGTGCCAGCAGTTTATCTCTGCGGGAGGACCTCGCCAACGAGCAGTACTTC.

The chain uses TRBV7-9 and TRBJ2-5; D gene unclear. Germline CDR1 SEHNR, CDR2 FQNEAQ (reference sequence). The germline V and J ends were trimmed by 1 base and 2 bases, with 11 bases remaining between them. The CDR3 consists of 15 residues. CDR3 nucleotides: TGTGCCAGCAGCTTAGGAGCAAACAGACAAGAGACCCAGTACTTC. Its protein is CASSLGANRQETQYF.

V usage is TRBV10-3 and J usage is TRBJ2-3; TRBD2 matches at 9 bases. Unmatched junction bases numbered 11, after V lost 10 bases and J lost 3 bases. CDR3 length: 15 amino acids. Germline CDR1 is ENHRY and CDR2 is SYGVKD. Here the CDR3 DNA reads TGTGCCACCGGCTCTCTAGCGGGGCTTACAGATACGCAGTATTTT. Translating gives CATGSLAGLTDTQYF.

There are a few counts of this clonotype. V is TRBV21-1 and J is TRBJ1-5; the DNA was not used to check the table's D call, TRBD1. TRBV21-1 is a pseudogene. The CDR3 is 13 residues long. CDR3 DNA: TGTGCCATCTTCCGACAGGAAATAAGGCCCCAGCATTTT. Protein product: CAIFRQEIRPQHF.